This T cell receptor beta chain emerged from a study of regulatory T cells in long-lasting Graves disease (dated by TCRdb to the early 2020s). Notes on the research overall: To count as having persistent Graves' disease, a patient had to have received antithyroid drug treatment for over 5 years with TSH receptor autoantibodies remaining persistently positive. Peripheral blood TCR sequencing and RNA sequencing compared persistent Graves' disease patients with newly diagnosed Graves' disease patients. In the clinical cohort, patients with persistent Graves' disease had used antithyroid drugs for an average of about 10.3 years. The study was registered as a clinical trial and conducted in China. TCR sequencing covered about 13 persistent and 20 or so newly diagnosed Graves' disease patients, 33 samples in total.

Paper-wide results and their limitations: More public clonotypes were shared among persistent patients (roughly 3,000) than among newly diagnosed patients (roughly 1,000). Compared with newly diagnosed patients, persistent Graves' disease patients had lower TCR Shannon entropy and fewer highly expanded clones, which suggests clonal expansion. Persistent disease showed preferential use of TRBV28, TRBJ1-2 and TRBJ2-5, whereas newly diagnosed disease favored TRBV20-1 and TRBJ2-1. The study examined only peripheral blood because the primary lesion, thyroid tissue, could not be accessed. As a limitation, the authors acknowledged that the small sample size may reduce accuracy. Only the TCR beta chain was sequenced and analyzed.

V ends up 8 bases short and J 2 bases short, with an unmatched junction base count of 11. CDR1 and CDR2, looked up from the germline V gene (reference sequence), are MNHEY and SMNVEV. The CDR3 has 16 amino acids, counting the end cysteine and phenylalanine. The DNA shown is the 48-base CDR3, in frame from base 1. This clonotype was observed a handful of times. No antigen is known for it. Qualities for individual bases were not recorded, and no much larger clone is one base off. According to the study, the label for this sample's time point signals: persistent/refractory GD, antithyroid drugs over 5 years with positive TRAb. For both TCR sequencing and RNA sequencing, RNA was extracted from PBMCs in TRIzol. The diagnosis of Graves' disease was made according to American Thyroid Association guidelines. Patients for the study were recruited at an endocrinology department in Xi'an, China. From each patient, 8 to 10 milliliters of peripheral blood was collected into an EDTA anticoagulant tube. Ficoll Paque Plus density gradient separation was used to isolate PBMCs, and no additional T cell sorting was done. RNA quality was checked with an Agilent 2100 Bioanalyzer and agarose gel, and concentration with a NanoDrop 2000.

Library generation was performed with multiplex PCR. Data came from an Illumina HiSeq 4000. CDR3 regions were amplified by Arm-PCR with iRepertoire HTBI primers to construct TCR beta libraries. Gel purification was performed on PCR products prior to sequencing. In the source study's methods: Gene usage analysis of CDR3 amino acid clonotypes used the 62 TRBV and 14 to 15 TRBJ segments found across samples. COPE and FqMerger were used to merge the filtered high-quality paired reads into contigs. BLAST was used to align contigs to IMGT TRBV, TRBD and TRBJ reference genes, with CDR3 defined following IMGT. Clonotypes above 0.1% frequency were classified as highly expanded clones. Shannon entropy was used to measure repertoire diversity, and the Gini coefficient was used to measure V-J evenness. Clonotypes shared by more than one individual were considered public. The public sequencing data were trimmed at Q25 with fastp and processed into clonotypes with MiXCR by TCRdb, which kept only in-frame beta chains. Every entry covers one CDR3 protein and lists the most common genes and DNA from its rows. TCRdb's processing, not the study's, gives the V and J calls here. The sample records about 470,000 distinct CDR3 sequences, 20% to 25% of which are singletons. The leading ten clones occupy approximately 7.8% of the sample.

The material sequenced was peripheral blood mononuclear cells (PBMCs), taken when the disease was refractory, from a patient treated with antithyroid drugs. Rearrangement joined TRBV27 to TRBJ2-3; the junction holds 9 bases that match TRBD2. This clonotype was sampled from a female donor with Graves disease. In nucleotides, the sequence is TGTGCCAGCCGACCAGGACTAGCGCCCAACACAGATACGCAGTATTTT. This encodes CASRPGLAPNTDTQYF.